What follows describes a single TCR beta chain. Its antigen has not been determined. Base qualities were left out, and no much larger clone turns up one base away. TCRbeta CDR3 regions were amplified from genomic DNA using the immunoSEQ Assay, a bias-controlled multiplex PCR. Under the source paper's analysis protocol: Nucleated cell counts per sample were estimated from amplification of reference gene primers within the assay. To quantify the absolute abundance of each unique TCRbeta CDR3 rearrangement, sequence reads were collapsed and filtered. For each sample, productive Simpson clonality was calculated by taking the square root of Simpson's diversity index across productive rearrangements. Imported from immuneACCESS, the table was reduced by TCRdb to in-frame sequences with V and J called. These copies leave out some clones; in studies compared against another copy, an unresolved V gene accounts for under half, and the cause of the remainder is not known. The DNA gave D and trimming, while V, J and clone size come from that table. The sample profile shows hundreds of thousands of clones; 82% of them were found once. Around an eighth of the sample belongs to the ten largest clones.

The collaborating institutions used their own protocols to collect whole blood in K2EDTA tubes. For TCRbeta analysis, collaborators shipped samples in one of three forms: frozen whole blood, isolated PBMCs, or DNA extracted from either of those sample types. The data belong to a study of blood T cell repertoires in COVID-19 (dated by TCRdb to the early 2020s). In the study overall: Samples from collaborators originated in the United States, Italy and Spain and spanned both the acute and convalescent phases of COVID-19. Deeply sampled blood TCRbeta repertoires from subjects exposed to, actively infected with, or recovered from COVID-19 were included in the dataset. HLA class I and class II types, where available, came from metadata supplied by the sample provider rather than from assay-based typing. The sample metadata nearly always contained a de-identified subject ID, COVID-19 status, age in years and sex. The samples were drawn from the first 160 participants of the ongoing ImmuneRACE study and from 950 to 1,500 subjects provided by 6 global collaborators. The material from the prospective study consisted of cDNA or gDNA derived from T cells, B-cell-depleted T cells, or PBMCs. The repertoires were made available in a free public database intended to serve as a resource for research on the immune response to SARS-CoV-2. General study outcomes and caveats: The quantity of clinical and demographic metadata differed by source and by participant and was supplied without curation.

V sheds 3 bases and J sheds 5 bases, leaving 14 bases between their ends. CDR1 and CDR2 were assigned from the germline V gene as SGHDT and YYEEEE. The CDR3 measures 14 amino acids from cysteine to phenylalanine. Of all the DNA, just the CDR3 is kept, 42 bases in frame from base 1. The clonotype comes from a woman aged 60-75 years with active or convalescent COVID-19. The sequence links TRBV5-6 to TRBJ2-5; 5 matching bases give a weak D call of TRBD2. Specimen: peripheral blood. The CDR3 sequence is CASSSPQTMETQYF. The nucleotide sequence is TGTGCCAGCAGCTCCCCCCAGACTATGGAGACCCAGTACTTC.